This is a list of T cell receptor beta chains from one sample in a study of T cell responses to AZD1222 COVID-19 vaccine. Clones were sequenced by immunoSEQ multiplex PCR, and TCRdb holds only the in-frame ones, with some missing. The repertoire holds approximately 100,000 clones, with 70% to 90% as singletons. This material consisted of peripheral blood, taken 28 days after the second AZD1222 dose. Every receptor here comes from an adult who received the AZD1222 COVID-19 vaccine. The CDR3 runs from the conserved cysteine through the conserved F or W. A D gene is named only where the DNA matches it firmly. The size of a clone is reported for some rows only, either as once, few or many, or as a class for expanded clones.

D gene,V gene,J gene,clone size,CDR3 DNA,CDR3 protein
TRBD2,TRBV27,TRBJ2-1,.,TGTGCCAGCAGTCCCCTCGAAGGACTAGCGGGAGCGATAAACTCCTACAATGAGCAGTTCTTC,CASSPLEGLAGAINSYNEQFF
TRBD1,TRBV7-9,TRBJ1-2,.,TGTGCCAGCAGCTTATTGGGACAGGTCTATGGCTACACCTTC,CASSLLGQVYGYTF
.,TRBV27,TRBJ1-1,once,TGTGCCAGCAGTCTCAGGACGGGCATGAACACTGAAGCTTTCTTT,CASSLRTGMNTEAFF
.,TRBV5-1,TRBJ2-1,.,TGCGCCAGCAGCTTGGAATACAATTGGTACAATGAGCAGTTCTTC,CASSLEYNWYNEQFF
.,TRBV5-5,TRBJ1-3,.,TGTGCCAGCAGCTTGGGCCAGGACCTAAAAGGAAACACCATATATTTT,CASSLGQDLKGNTIYF
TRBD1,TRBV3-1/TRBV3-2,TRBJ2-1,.,TGTGCCAGCAGCCAAGCCCCGGGACAGGTTCATGAGCAGTTCTTC,CASSQAPGQVHEQFF
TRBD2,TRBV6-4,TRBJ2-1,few,TGTGCCAGCAGTGACAAGACTAGCGGGGGGTACAATGAGCAGTTCTTC,CASSDKTSGGYNEQFF
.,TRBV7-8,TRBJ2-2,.,TGTGCCAGCAGCCTACAGCTTCGAGGAGCGAACACCGGGGAGCTGTTTTTT,CASSLQLRGANTGELFF
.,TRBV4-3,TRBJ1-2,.,TGCGCCAGCAGCCAAGGGTGGATTGGGAACTATGGCTACACCTTC,CASSQGWIGNYGYTF
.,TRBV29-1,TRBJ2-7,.,TGCAGCGTTGTAAGGGGCGAGCAGTACTTC,CSVVRGEQYF
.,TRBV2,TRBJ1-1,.,TGTGCCAGCAGTGAATTGACCCATGTAGGTCTCTTT,CASSELTHVGLF
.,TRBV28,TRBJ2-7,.,TGTGCCAGCAGTACTGGTGATGGGGTAGGCTACGAGCAGTACTTC,CASSTGDGVGYEQYF
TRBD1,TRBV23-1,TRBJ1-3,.,TGCGCCAGCAGTCCGAGGGACAGGGTAATTGTTGGAAACACCATATATTTT,CASSPRDRVIVGNTIYF
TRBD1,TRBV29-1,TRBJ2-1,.,TGCAGCGGGGGGACAGGGCTCCTCCTACACAATGAGCAGTTCTTC,CSGGTGLLLHNEQFF
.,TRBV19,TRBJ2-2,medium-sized,TGTGCCAGTAGTATGACCGTTACCGGGGAGCTGTTTTTT,CASSMTVTGELFF
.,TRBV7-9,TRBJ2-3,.,TGTGCCAGCAGCTTAAAAGCAGTCCCCGATACGCAGTATTTT,CASSLKAVPDTQYF
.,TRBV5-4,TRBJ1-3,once,TGTGCCAGCAGCCGCGGGACCGTCGGCGGAAACACCATATATTTT,CASSRGTVGGNTIYF
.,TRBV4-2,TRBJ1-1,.,TGTGCCAGCAGCCAATCCCCTCTAGTTGAAGCTTTCTTT,CASSQSPLVEAFF
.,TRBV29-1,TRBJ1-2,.,TGCAGCGTTGCTTCAAACTATGGCTACACCTTC,CSVASNYGYTF
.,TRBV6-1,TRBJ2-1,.,TGTGCCAGCAGTGAAGCGCCGGACCTAACCTACAATGAGCAGTTCTTC,CASSEAPDLTYNEQFF
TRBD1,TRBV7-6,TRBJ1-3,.,TGTGCCAGCAGCCCCGGCGGGACAGTCGGGAACACCATATATTTT,CASSPGGTVGNTIYF
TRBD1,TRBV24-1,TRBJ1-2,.,TGTGCCACCAGTGATCCAAGGACAGGGGACTATGGCTACACCTTC,CATSDPRTGDYGYTF
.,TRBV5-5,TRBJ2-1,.,TGTGCCAGCAGCTTAGAAGGTCGATACAATGAGCAGTTCTTC,CASSLEGRYNEQFF
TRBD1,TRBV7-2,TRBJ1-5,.,TGTGCCAGCAGTTCGGACAGGGCCTCCGGCAATCAGCCCCAGCATTTT,CASSSDRASGNQPQHF
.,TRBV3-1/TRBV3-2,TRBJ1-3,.,TGTGCCAGCAGCCAAGAAGGCAGCAGAGGAAACACCATATATTTT,CASSQEGSRGNTIYF
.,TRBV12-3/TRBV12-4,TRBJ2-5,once,TGTGCCAGCAGTTTTAGAGAGACCCAGTACTTC,CASSFRETQYF
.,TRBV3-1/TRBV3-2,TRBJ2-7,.,TGTGCCAGCAGCCAAGCAGACTACGAGCAGTACTTC,CASSQADYEQYF
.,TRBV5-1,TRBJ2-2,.,TGCGCCAGCAGCCTTCAGGGATGGAATACCGGGGAGCTGTTTTTT,CASSLQGWNTGELFF
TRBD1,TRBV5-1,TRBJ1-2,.,TGCGCCAGCAGCTTTGACAGGGCCACTATCTATGGCTACACCTTC,CASSFDRATIYGYTF